This TCR beta chain was sequenced for a study of post-analysis software for immune sequencing data. Study-level points and caveats: Strong co-clustering by F measure was evident for samples that had been prepared in the same batch. Among roughly 5 TRBV segments more frequent in patients than controls were TRBV5-6, TRBV5-1 and TRBV20-1.

TCR beta cDNA libraries included unique molecular identifiers. TCRdb re-called the PCR reads through MiXCR, storing one row per CDR3 protein. The table has about 620,000 distinct CDR3 sequences, around 47% seen once; the top ten hold about 1.5%. Germline V gene lookup returns CDR1 DFQATT and CDR2 SNEGSKA (reference sequence). This CDR3 is built from 14 residues. V was pared by 7 bases and J by 3 bases, with 7 bases of the junction left unmatched. Remarks on this clonotype: The antigen is undetermined.

The TCR originated in a girl aged 10-17 years with multiple sclerosis. The rearrangement joins TRBV20-1 to TRBJ2-3; 10 bases fit TRBD1. Input material: blood. The CDR3 nucleotides read TGCAGTGTAGGGTGGGACAGGGGAACAGATACGCAGTATTTT. Translation gives CSVGWDRGTDTQYF.